Below, one T cell receptor (beta chain) is given with its context. Antigen specificity is unknown. The junction does not match germline at one end; this may be a read error. With a J-beta primer mix and a sample-barcoded 5' primer, a second PCR ran roughly 7 to 11 cycles. At least 2.5 million CDR3-containing paired-end reads were obtained per sample. TCRdb used MiXCR to reprocess the 5' RACE reads, holding one entry per CDR3 protein. This sample has over 600,000 distinct CDR3 sequences, with less than 45% found just once. This sample was taken from a study of blood T cells in healthy people across ages. Study-level points and caveats: Considered underestimates were the diversity estimates obtained from one million T cells. A roughly linear fall in TCR beta diversity per million T cells was seen with increasing age.

The CDR3 has 16 amino acids. The genes are TRBV12-3 or TRBV12-4 and TRBJ2-3; D perhaps matches TRBD2 (6 bases). The receptor was isolated from a man at least 80 years old in good health. Material: blood. Written as DNA, the CDR3 is TGTGCCAGCAGCAGACTGATGGGGGGAGTCACAGATACGCGGTATTTT. Amino acids: CASSRLMGGVTDTRYF.